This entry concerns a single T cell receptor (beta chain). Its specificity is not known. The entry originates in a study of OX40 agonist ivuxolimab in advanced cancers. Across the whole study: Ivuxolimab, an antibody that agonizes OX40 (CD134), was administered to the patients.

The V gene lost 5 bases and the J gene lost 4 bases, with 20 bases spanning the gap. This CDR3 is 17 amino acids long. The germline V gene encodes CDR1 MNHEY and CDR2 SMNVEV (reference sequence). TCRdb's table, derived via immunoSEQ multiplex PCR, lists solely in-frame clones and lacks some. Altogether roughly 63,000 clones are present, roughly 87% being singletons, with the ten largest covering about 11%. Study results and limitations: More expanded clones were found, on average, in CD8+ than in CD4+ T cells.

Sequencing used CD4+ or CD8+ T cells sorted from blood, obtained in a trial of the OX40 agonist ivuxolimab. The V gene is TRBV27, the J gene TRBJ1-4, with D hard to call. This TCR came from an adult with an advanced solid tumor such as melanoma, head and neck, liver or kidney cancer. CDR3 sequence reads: CASSPHPRRTDNEKLFF. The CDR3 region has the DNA TGTGCCAGCAGTCCCCACCCTAGACGGACGGATAATGAAAAACTGTTTTTT.